This TCR beta chain is drawn from a study of blood T cell repertoires in COVID-19. At the level of the study: Material from acute and convalescent COVID-19 was sourced from the United States, Italy and Spain. T cells, B-cell-depleted T cells, or PBMCs supplied cDNA or gDNA.

Data came from immunoSEQ multiplex PCR; TCRdb stores just in-frame clones and leaves some out. Here the sample spans 150,000 to 200,000 clones, around 80% being singletons. Patients at the Seattle site were enrolled during active infection and followed longitudinally. Germline assignment: CDR1 SEHNR and CDR2 FQNEAQ (reference sequence). There are 11 residues in the CDR3. Deletions cut 1 base from V and 12 bases from J, with 9 bases between. A single count supports this clone. This sequence was found in a woman at least 80 years old with COVID-19, enrolled during active disease. The chain recombines TRBV7-9 with TRBJ2-5; the D is unclear. The specimen sequenced was peripheral blood. CDR3 nucleotide sequence: TGTGCCAGCAGCTTAGGAGGTAGTGAGTACTTC. Residues: CASSLGGSEYF.